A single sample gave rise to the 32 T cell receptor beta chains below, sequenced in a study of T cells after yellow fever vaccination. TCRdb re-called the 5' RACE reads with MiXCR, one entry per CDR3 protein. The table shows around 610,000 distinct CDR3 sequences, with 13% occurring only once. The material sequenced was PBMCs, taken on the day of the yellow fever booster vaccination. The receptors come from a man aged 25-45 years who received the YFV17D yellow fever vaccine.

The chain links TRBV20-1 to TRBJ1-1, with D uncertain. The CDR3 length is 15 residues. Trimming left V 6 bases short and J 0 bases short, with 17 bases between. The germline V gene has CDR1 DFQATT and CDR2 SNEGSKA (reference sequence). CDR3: CSASRPLGMNTEAFF. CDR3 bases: TGCAGTGCCTCGCGCCCCCTGGGGATGAACACTGAAGCTTTCTTT.

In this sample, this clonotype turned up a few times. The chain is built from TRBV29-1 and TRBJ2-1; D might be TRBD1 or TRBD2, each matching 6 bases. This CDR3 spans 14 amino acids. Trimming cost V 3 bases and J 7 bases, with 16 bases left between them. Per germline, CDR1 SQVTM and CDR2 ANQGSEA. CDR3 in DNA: TGCAGCGTTGACGGGCAGGGGAGGAGGAATGAGCAGTTCTTC. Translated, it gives CSVDGQGRRNEQFF.

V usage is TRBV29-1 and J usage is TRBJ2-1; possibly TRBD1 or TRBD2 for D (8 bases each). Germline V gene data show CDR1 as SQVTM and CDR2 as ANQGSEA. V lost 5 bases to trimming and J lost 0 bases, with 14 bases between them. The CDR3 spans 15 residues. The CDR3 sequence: CSVRSGTGSYNEQFF. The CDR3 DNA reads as TGCAGCGTTCGTAGCGGGACAGGCTCCTACAATGAGCAGTTCTTC.

CDR3 sequence (DNA): TGTGCCAGCGAAGTCCCCCCCCAGCGGGAGCCCCCCTACGAGCAGTACTTC. It specifies CASEVPPQREPPYEQYF. The V call is TRBV27, the J call TRBJ2-7, with 8 bases matching TRBD2. Germline V gives CDR1 MNHEY, CDR2 SMNVEV (reference sequence). V was pared by 8 bases and J by 2 bases, with 17 bases of the junction left unmatched. The CDR3 has 17 residues.

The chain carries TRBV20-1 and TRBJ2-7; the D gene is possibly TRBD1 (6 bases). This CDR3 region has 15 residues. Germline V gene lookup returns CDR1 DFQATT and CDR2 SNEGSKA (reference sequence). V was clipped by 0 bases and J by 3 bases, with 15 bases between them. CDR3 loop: CSAREGANLGYEQYF. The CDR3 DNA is TGCAGTGCTAGAGAGGGGGCAAATTTAGGCTACGAGCAGTACTTC.

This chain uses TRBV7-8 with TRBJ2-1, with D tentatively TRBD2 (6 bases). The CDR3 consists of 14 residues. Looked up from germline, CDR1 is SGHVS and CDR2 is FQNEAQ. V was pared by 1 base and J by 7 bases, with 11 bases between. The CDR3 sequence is CASSLEQRANEQFF. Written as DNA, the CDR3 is TGTGCCAGCAGCTTAGAACAGCGGGCAAATGAGCAGTTCTTC.

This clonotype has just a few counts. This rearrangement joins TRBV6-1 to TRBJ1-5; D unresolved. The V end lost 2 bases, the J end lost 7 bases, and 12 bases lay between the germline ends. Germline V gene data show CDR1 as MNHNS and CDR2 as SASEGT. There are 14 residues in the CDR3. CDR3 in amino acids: CASSEWKGRQPQHF. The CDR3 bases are TGTGCCAGCAGTGAATGGAAAGGGAGGCAGCCCCAGCATTTT.

CDR3 nucleotides: TGTGCCAGCAGTGATCACGTAGATACGCAGTATTTT. This translates into CASSDHVDTQYF. The chain recombines TRBV2 with TRBJ2-3; D gene ambiguous. CDR1 and CDR2 (germline): SNHLY, FYNNEI. This CDR3 comprises 12 residues. Trimming took 3 bases from V and 5 from J, leaving 6 bases between them.

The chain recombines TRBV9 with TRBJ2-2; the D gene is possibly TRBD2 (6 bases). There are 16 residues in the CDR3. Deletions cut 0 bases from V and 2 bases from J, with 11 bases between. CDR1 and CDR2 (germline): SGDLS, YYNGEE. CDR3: CASSVGKRVNTGELFF. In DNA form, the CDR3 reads TGTGCCAGCAGCGTAGGAAAGCGGGTCAACACCGGGGAGCTGTTTTTT.

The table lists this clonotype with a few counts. CDR3 sequence (DNA): TGTGCCAGCAGCTTCGGAGACAGGGTTGGTTACAATTCACCCCTCCACTTT. Protein sequence: CASSFGDRVGYNSPLHF. The J gene is TRBJ1-6, the V gene TRBV7-8; 7 nucleotides line up with TRBD1. The CDR3 length is 17 residues. Germline V lookup: CDR1 SGHVS, CDR2 FQNEAQ. Losses at the gene ends were 3 bases for V and 7 bases for J; bases not matched to a gene: 12.

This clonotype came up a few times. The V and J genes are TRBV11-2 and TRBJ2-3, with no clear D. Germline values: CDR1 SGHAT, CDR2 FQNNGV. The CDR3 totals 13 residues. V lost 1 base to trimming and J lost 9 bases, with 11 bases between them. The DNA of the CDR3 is TGTGCCAGCAGCTTAGGAAGCTTGGCGACGCAGTATTTT. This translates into CASSLGSLATQYF.

This CDR3 reads CSVETDSRTEAFF. In nucleotides, the CDR3 is TGCAGCGTTGAAACGGACAGCAGGACTGAAGCTTTCTTT. The chain joins TRBV29-1 to TRBJ1-1, with D maybe TRBD1 (6 bases). Germline-derived CDR1 and CDR2 are SQVTM and ANQGSEA. The V and J ends lost 2 bases and 5 bases respectively, with 12 bases between them. CDR3 length: 13 amino acids.

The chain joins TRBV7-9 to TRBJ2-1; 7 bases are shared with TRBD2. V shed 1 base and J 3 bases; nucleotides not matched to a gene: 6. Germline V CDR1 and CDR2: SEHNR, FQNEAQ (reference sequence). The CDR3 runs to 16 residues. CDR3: CASSLVSAGVYNEQFF. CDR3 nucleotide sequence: TGTGCCAGCAGCTTAGTCTCCGCGGGAGTCTACAATGAGCAGTTCTTC. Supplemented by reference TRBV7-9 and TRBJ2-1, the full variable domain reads DTGVSQNPRHKITKRGQNVTFRCDPISEHNRLYWYRQTLGQGPEFLTYFQNEAQLEKSRLLSDRFSAERPKGSFSTLEIQRTEQGDSAMYLCASSLVSAGVYNEQFFGPGTRLTVL.

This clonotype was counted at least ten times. In nucleotides, the CDR3 is TGTGCCTGGACGGGACAGCTGAACACTGAAGCTTTCTTT. Translated, it gives CAWTGQLNTEAFF. The chain uses TRBV30 and TRBJ1-1; TRBD1 aligns across 7 bases. Germline trimming cut 4 bases from V and 0 bases from J; bases unmatched to any gene: 2. There are 13 residues in the CDR3. Germline CDR1 is GTSNPN and CDR2 is SVGIG (reference sequence).

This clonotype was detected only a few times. Here the CDR3 reads CSVTRQGDEQYF. The CDR3 nucleotides are TGCAGCGTTACAAGACAAGGCGACGAGCAGTACTTC. The rearrangement links TRBV29-1 to TRBJ2-7; no reliable D call. The CDR3 consists of 12 residues. V lost 5 bases to trimming and J lost 5 bases, with 13 bases between them. CDR1 and CDR2 (germline): SQVTM, ANQGSEA.

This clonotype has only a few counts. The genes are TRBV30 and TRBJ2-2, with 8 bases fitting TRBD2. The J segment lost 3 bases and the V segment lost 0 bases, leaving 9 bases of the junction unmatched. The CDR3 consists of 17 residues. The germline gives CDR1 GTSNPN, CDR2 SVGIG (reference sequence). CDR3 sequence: CAWSVRRVAGHTGELFF. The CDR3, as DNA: TGTGCCTGGAGTGTACGTCGGGTAGCGGGGCACACCGGGGAGCTGTTTTTT. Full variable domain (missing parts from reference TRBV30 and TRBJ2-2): SQTIHQWPATLVQPVGSPLSLECTVEGTSNPNLYWYRQAAGRGLQLLFYSVGIGQISSEVPQNLSASRPQDRQFILSSKKLLLSDSGFYLCAWSVRRVAGHTGELFFGEGSRLTVL.

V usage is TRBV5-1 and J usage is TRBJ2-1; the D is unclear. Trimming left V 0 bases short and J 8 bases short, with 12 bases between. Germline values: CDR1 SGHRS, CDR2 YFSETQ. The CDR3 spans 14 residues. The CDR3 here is CASSLELPWDEQFF. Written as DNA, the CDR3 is TGCGCCAGCAGCTTGGAACTCCCATGGGATGAGCAGTTCTTC.

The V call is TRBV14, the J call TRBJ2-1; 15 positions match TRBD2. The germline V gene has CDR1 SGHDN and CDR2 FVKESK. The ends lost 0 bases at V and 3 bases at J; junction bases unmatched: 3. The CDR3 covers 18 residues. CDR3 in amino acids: CASSQDWTSGRVYNEQFF. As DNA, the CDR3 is TGTGCCAGCAGCCAAGATTGGACTAGCGGGAGGGTCTACAATGAGCAGTTCTTC.

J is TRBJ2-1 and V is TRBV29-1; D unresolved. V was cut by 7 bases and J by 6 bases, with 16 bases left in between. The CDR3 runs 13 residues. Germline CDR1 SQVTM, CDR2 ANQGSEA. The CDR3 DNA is TGCAGCGCTGTCCCGTCTCGAGCCAATGAGCAGTTCTTC. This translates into CSAVPSRANEQFF.

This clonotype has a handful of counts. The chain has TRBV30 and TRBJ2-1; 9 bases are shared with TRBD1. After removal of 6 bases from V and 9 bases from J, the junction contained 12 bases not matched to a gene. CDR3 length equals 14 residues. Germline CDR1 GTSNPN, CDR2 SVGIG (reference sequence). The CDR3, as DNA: TGTGCCTGTCAGGACAGGGGCCCTCCTTTTGAGCAGTTCTTC. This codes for CACQDRGPPFEQFF.

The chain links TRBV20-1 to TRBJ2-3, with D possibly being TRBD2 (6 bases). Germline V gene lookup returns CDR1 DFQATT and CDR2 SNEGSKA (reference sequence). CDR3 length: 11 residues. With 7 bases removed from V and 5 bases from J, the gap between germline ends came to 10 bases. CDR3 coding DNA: TGCAGTGGCATTAGCGGAGATACGCAGTATTTT. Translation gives CSGISGDTQYF.

CDR3 region: CASSYSTRYSGELFF. The CDR3 nucleotides read TGTGCCAGCAGTTACTCGACTAGATATAGCGGGGAGCTGTTTTTT. This chain uses TRBV6-2 or TRBV6-3 with TRBJ2-2; tentatively, D is TRBD2 (6 bases). The V end was cut by 0 bases, the J end by 7 bases, with 12 bases between. Germline V gene data show CDR1 as MNHEY and CDR2 as SVGEGT. The length of the CDR3 is 15 residues.

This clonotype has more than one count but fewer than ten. The CDR3 sequence: CASSQGQMVEQYF. The CDR3 region has the DNA TGTGCCAGCTCACAGGGACAGATGGTCGAGCAGTACTTC. The chain couples TRBV18 to TRBJ2-7, with 7 bases lining up with TRBD1. The CDR3 is 13 amino acids. Germline-derived CDR1 and CDR2 are KGHSH and LQKENI. J was trimmed by 6 bases and V by 4 bases; bases with no gene match: 6.

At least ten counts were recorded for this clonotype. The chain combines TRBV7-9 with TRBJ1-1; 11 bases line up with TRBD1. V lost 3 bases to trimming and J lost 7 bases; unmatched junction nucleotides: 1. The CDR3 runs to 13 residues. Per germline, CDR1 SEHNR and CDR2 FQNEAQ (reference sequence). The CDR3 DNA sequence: TGTGCCAGCAGCTTGGGACAGGGGGTTGAAGCTTTCTTT. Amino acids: CASSLGQGVEAFF.

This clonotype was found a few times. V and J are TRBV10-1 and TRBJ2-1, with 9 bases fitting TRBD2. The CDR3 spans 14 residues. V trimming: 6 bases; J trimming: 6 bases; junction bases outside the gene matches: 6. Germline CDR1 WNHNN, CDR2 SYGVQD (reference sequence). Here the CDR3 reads CASSRTSVTNEQFF. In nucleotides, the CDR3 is TGCGCCAGCAGCCGGACTAGCGTTACCAATGAGCAGTTCTTC.

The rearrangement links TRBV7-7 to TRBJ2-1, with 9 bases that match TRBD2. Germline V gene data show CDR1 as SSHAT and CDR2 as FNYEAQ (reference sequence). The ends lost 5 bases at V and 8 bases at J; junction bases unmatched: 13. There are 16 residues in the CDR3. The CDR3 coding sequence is TGTGCCAGCAGCCGATCATTAGCGGGAGCGTCAGATGAGCAGTTCTTC. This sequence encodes CASSRSLAGASDEQFF.

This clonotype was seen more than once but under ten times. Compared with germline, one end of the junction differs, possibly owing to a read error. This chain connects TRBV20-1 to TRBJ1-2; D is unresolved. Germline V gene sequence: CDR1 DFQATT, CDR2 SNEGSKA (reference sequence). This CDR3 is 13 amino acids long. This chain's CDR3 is CSARAGPTAVVAF. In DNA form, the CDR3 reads TGCAGTGCTAGAGCTGGGCCTACGGCGGTAGTCGCCTTC.

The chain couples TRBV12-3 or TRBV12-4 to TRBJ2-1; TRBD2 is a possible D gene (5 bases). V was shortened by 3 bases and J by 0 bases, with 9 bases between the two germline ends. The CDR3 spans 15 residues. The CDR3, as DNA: TGTGCCAGCAGTTTCGGGGAGCACTCCTACAATGAGCAGTTCTTC. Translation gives CASSFGEHSYNEQFF.

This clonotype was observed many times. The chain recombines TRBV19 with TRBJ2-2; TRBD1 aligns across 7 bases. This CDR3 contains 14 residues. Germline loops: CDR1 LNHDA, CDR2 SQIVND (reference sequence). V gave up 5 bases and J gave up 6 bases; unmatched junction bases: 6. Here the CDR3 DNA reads TGTGCCAGTAGTTCGACAGGGTTGGCCGGGGAGCTGTTTTTT. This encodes CASSSTGLAGELFF.

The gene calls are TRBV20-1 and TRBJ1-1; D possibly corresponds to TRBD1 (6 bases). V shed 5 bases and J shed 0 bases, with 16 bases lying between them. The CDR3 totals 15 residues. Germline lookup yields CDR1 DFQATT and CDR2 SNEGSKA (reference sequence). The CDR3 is CSAPVGGGMNTEAFF. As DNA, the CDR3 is TGCAGTGCTCCAGTAGGGGGGGGCATGAACACTGAAGCTTTCTTT.

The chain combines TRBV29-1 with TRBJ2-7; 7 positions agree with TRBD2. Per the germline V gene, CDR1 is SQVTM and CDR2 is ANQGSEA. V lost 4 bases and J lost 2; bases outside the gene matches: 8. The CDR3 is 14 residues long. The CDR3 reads CSVGPGLGPYEQYF. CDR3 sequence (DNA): TGCAGCGTTGGGCCAGGACTAGGCCCCTACGAGCAGTACTTC.

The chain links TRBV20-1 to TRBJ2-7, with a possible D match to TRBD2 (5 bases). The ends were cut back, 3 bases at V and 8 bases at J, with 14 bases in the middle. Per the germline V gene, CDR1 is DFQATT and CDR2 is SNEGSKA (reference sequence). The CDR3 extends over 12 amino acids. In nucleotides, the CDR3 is TGCAGTGCTAGTCACAGAGGGCAGAAGCAGTACTTC. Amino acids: CSASHRGQKQYF.